This is a list of T cell receptor beta chains from one sample in a study of T cell responses to AZD1222 COVID-19 vaccine. The assay was immunoSEQ multiplex PCR, and TCRdb's table has in-frame clones only and misses some. The sample has about 86,000 clones, roughly 90% seen once; the top ten hold around 3%. This specimen consisted of peripheral blood, obtained on day 0 of AZD1222 vaccination. All receptors come from an adult in good health. The CDR3 runs from the conserved cysteine through the conserved F or W. A D gene is named only where the DNA matches it firmly. Some rows mark clone size as missing; the rest say once, few, many or name a class of expanded clone.

d_gene: .
abundance: .
v_gene: TRBV2
j_gene: TRBJ2-7
CDR3aa: CASTRDAPLEQYF

d_gene: .
abundance: .
v_gene: TRBV7-8
j_gene: TRBJ1-3
CDR3aa: CASRHYRALSGNTIYF

d_gene: TRBD1
abundance: .
v_gene: TRBV19
j_gene: TRBJ1-1
CDR3aa: CASSSETGILITEAFF

d_gene: .
abundance: .
v_gene: TRBV19
j_gene: TRBJ1-6
CDR3aa: CASSGENSPLHF

d_gene: .
abundance: .
v_gene: TRBV7-3
j_gene: TRBJ1-1
CDR3aa: CASSLGSTTEAFF

d_gene: TRBD1
abundance: .
v_gene: TRBV6-5
j_gene: TRBJ1-1
CDR3aa: CASGQGTEAFF

d_gene: .
abundance: .
v_gene: TRBV3-1/TRBV3-2
j_gene: TRBJ2-7
CDR3aa: CASSQGPLGRGVTYEQYF

d_gene: .
abundance: .
v_gene: TRBV2
j_gene: TRBJ1-5
CDR3aa: CASSVQSYSNQPQHF

d_gene: .
abundance: once
v_gene: TRBV4-1
j_gene: TRBJ1-2
CDR3aa: CASSQAPPTSGASYGYTF

d_gene: TRBD2
abundance: .
v_gene: TRBV5-4
j_gene: TRBJ2-1
CDR3aa: CASSKQTLAGNYNEQFF

d_gene: TRBD2
abundance: .
v_gene: TRBV5-6
j_gene: TRBJ2-1
CDR3aa: CASSLELAGNNEQFF

d_gene: TRBD1
abundance: .
v_gene: TRBV28
j_gene: TRBJ2-2
CDR3aa: CASSRTGDGELFF

d_gene: .
abundance: .
v_gene: TRBV5-1
j_gene: TRBJ1-6
CDR3aa: CASSFGSTFEDSPLHF

d_gene: .
abundance: .
v_gene: TRBV7-9
j_gene: TRBJ1-6
CDR3aa: CASSLSGEVSPLHF

d_gene: .
abundance: .
v_gene: TRBV14
j_gene: TRBJ1-6
CDR3aa: CASSQPGPRNSPLHF

d_gene: .
abundance: .
v_gene: TRBV2
j_gene: TRBJ1-5
CDR3aa: CASSDRGWPQHF

d_gene: TRBD1
abundance: .
v_gene: TRBV19
j_gene: TRBJ1-2
CDR3aa: CASSLGQSYGYTF

d_gene: .
abundance: .
v_gene: TRBV5-1
j_gene: TRBJ2-1
CDR3aa: CASSTSVTYNEQFF

d_gene: .
abundance: .
v_gene: TRBV5-4
j_gene: TRBJ2-1
CDR3aa: CASSDRPTSSNNEQFF

d_gene: TRBD2
abundance: once
v_gene: TRBV4-1
j_gene: TRBJ2-3
CDR3aa: CASSSAPAGGTDTQYF

d_gene: .
abundance: few
v_gene: TRBV6-5
j_gene: TRBJ1-4
CDR3aa: CASSYARGKLFF

d_gene: .
abundance: .
v_gene: TRBV11-1
j_gene: TRBJ2-7
CDR3aa: CASSFSSYEQYF

d_gene: TRBD2
abundance: .
v_gene: TRBV30
j_gene: TRBJ2-3
CDR3aa: CAWRGGFKADTQYF

d_gene: .
abundance: .
v_gene: TRBV3-1/TRBV3-2
j_gene: TRBJ2-3
CDR3aa: CASSNGLSTDTPYF

d_gene: .
abundance: .
v_gene: TRBV19
j_gene: TRBJ1-2
CDR3aa: CASSIYPSGAGYGYTF

d_gene: .
abundance: .
v_gene: TRBV15
j_gene: TRBJ1-2
CDR3aa: CATSIRAGINYGYTF

d_gene: .
abundance: .
v_gene: TRBV6-5
j_gene: TRBJ1-4
CDR3aa: CATKSAAQNEKLFF

d_gene: .
abundance: .
v_gene: TRBV9
j_gene: TRBJ2-5
CDR3aa: CASSVSGLSQETQYF

d_gene: .
abundance: once
v_gene: TRBV7-3
j_gene: TRBJ2-7
CDR3aa: CASGETGDGEQYF

d_gene: .
abundance: .
v_gene: TRBV11-2
j_gene: TRBJ1-5
CDR3aa: CASSRLSGTAAGQPQHF

d_gene: TRBD1
abundance: .
v_gene: TRBV6-6
j_gene: TRBJ1-1
CDR3aa: CASSAQGGEAFF

d_gene: .
abundance: .
v_gene: TRBV6-5
j_gene: TRBJ1-1
CDR3aa: CASTLEGDSLPSF

d_gene: TRBD1
abundance: once
v_gene: TRBV27
j_gene: TRBJ1-2
CDR3aa: CASSQDRGRSGYTF

d_gene: TRBD1
abundance: .
v_gene: TRBV11-3
j_gene: TRBJ1-6
CDR3aa: CASSLERGQSDNSPLHF

d_gene: .
abundance: .
v_gene: TRBV28
j_gene: TRBJ1-2
CDR3aa: CATEGNNYGYTF

d_gene: .
abundance: .
v_gene: TRBV4-1
j_gene: TRBJ1-1
CDR3aa: CASSQGNTEAFF

d_gene: .
abundance: .
v_gene: TRBV29-1
j_gene: TRBJ1-4
CDR3aa: CSVIKGSNEKLFF

d_gene: .
abundance: .
v_gene: TRBV28
j_gene: TRBJ1-4
CDR3aa: CASSLLKKKLFF

d_gene: TRBD2
abundance: .
v_gene: TRBV7-9
j_gene: TRBJ2-5
CDR3aa: CASSQGLAGDSWEETQYF

d_gene: .
abundance: .
v_gene: TRBV27
j_gene: TRBJ1-1
CDR3aa: CASSLKGSTEAFF

d_gene: .
abundance: .
v_gene: TRBV18
j_gene: TRBJ2-1
CDR3aa: CASSPPSGGGYEQFF

d_gene: TRBD2
abundance: .
v_gene: TRBV5-1
j_gene: TRBJ2-3
CDR3aa: CASSLELSGTSDTQYF

d_gene: .
abundance: .
v_gene: TRBV6-5
j_gene: TRBJ1-3
CDR3aa: CASSRSTPGNTIYF

d_gene: .
abundance: once
v_gene: TRBV19
j_gene: TRBJ1-5
CDR3aa: CASSIRTELSNQPQHF

d_gene: TRBD2
abundance: few
v_gene: TRBV27
j_gene: TRBJ2-5
CDR3aa: CASSSPAGGVETQYF

d_gene: .
abundance: .
v_gene: TRBV10-3
j_gene: TRBJ2-7
CDR3aa: CAIRGTVGTRTGEQYF

d_gene: .
abundance: once
v_gene: TRBV15
j_gene: TRBJ2-7
CDR3aa: CATSGQSSYEQYF

d_gene: .
abundance: once
v_gene: TRBV10-2
j_gene: TRBJ2-5
CDR3aa: CASSVVGVQETQYF